Sequencing of this T cell receptor (beta chain) was carried out in a study of T cells after posttransplantation cyclophosphamide. Study outcomes and limitations: Later blood repertoires were often dominated by clones from the donor CD8+ memory compartment. Blood and skin or GI T cell repertoires showed limited TRB overlap.

This clone was observed many times. As yet, its antigen is unknown. Some clones are missing from TCRdb's copy, which holds only in-frame ones; the method was immunoSEQ multiplex PCR. The table lists approximately 39,000 clones, no singletons, with 2.5% in the top ten. The sequence derives from a middle-aged man in good health, CMV-negative, and a related stem cell transplant donor. Sequenced sample: PBMCs.

CDR3 nucleotide sequence: TGTGCCAGCAGGGAGGACAGCGGCTACACCTTC. Its protein product is CASREDSGYTF. The chain links TRBV9 to TRBJ1-2; a possible D gene is TRBD1 (6 bases). The CDR3 extends over 11 amino acids. Trimming removed 5 bases at V and 8 bases at J, with 10 bases between. In germline, CDR1 is SGDLS, CDR2 YYNGEE.